This T cell receptor beta chain was profiled in a study of control samples from healthy donors and cancer patients. This clone appeared a few times. TCRdb keeps only in-frame clones here, not all; method: immunoSEQ multiplex PCR. The sample lists some 250,000 clones; roughly four fifths were seen once. The sequence was collected from a woman aged 55-69 years with lung cancer. Sequenced material: PBMCs.

CDR3 DNA: TGTGCCAGCAGCCAATCGACGAGGGGTGAAGCTTTCTTT. Protein: CASSQSTRGEAFF. The chain is built from TRBV16 and TRBJ1-1; D might be TRBD1 (5 bases). The CDR3 has 13 residues. Trimming took off 0 bases at V and 7 bases at J, with 9 bases between the two ends. The germline V gene encodes CDR1 KGHSY and CDR2 FQNENV.